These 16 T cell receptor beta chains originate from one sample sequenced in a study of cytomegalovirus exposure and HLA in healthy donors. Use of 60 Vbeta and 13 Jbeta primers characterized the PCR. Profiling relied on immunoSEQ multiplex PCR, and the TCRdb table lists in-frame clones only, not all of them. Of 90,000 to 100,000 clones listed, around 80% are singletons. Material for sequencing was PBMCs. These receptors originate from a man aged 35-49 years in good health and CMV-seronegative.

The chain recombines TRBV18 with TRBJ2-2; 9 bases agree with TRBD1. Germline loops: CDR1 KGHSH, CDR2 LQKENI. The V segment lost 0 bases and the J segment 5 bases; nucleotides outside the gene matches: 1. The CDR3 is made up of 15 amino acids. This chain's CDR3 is CASSPPGQGTGELFF. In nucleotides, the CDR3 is TGTGCCAGCTCACCACCGGGACAGGGAACCGGGGAGCTGTTTTTT. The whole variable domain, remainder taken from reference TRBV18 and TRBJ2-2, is NAGVMQNPRHLVRRRGQEARLRCSPMKGHSHVYWYRQLPEEGLKFMVYLQKENIIDESGMPKERFSAEFPKEGPSILRIQQVVRGDSAAYFCASSPPGQGTGELFFGEGSRLTVL.

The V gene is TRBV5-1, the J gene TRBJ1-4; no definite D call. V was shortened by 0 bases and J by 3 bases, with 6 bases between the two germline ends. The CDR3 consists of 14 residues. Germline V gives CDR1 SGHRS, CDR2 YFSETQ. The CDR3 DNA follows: TGCGCCAGCAGCTTGGGTACAGCTAATGAAAAACTGTTTTTT. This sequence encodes CASSLGTANEKLFF.

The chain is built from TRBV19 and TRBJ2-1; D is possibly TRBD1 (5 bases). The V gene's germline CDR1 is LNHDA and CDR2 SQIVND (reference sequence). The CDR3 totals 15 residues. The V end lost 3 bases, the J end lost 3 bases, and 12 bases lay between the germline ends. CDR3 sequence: CASSIPGPHYNEQFF. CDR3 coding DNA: TGTGCCAGTAGTATCCCAGGGCCTCACTACAATGAGCAGTTCTTC. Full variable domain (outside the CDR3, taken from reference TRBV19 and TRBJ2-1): DGGITQSPKYLFRKEGQNVTLSCEQNLNHDAMYWYRQDPGQGLRLIYYSQIVNDFQKGDIAEGYSVSREKKESFPLTVTSAQKNPTAFYLCASSIPGPHYNEQFFGPGTRLTVL.

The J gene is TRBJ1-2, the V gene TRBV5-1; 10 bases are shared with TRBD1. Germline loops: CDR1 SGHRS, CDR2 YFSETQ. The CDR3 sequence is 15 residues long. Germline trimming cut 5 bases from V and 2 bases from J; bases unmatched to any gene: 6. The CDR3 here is CASRPTTGGNYGYTF. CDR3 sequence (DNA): TGCGCCAGCAGACCAACGACAGGGGGCAACTATGGCTACACCTTC. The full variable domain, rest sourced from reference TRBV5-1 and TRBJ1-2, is KAGVTQTPRYLIKTRGQQVTLSCSPISGHRSVSWYQQTPGQGLQFLFEYFSETQRNKGNFPGRFSGRQFSNSRSEMNVSTLELGDSALYLCASRPTTGGNYGYTFGSGTRLTVV.

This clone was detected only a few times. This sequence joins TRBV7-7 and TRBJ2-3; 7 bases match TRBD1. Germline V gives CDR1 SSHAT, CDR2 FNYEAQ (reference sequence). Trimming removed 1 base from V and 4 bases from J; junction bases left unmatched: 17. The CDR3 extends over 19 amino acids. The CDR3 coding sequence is TGTGCCAGCAGCTTAGGCCCCGTACAGGGGCAGGCACAGGCAGATACGCAGTATTTT. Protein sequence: CASSLGPVQGQAQADTQYF.

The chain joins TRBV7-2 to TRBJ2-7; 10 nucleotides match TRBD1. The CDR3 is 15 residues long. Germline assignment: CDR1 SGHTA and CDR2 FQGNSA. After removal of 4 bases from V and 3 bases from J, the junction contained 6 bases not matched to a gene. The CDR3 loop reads CASSSDRGVVYEQYF. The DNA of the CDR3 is TGTGCCAGCAGCTCGGACAGGGGGGTCGTCTACGAGCAGTACTTC.

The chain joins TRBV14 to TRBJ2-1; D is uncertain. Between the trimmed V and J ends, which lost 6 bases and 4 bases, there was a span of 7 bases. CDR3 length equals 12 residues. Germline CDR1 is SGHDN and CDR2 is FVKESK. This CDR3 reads CASSSRYNEQFF. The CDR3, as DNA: TGTGCCAGCAGTTCCAGGTACAATGAGCAGTTCTTC.

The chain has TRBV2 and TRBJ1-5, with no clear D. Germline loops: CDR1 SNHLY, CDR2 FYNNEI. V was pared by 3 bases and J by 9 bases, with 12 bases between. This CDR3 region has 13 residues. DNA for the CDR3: TGTGCCAGCAGTGACTTATCCAGAGGGCCCCAGCATTTT. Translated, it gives CASSDLSRGPQHF.

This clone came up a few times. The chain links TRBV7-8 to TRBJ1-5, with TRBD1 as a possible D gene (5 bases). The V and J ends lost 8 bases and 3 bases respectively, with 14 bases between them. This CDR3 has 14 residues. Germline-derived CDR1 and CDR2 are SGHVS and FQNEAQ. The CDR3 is CASGQGSSNQPQHF. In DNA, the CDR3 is TGTGCCAGCGGGCAGGGTTCCTCCAATCAGCCCCAGCATTTT.

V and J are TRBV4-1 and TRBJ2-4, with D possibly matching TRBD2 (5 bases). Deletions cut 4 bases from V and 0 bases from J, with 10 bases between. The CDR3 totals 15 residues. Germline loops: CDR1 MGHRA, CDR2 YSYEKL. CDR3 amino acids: CASSLERSAKNIQYF. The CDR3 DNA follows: TGCGCCAGCAGCCTCGAGCGGTCAGCCAAAAACATTCAGTACTTC.

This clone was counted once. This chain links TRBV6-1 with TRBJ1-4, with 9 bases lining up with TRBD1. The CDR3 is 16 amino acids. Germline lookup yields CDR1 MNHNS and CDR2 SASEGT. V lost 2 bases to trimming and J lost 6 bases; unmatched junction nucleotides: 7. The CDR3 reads CASSELSGQGDEKLFF. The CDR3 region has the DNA TGTGCCAGCAGTGAATTGTCGGGACAGGGTGATGAAAAACTGTTTTTT.

In DNA, the CDR3 is TGTGCCAGCAGCGTAGGACAGGGAGCCTACGAGCAGTACTTC. Translated, it gives CASSVGQGAYEQYF. This chain connects TRBV9 to TRBJ2-7; TRBD1 matches 7 bases. The CDR3 covers 14 residues. The germline gives CDR1 SGDLS, CDR2 YYNGEE. V shed 0 bases and J 2 bases; nucleotides not matched to a gene: 2.

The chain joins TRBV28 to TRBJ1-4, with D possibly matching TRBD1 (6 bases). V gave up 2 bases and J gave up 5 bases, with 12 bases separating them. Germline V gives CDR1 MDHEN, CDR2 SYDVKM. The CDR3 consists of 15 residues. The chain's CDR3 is CASSLAGTRNEKLFF. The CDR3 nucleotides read TGTGCCAGCAGTTTAGCCGGGACAAGGAATGAAAAACTGTTTTTT.

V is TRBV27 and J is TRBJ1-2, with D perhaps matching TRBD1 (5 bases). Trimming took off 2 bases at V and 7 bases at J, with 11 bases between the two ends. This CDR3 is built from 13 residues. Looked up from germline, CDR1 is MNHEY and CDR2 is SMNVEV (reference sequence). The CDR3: CASSLQGLGGYTF. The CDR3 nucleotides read TGTGCCAGCAGTTTACAGGGCCTAGGTGGCTACACCTTC.

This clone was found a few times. The CDR3 DNA reads TGTGCCAGTAGTCCAGGGGGACAGACATATAGTGAGCAGTTCTTC. Residues: CASSPGGQTYSEQFF. The chain recombines TRBV19 with TRBJ2-1; TRBD1 matches 7 bases. Trimming took 5 bases from V and 9 from J; bases not matched to a gene: 13. Germline CDR1 LNHDA, CDR2 SQIVND (reference sequence). This CDR3 has 15 amino acids.

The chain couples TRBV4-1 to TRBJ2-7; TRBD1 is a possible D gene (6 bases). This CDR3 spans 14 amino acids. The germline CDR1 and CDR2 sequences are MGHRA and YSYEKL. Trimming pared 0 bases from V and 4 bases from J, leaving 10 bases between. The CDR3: CASSQDTGRYEQYF. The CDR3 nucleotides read TGCGCCAGCAGCCAAGACACAGGGAGATACGAGCAGTACTTC.